This entry lists 8 T cell receptor beta chains sequenced from one sample in a study of shared clonotypes between healthy human individuals. Profiling relied on immunoSEQ multiplex PCR, and the TCRdb table lists in-frame clones only, not all of them. The sample has over 2,000,000 clones, 85% to 95% seen once. Only CD45RO-negative cells positively selected for CCR7 counted as naive CD8 cells, so terminally differentiated effector memory CD45RA+ cells were excluded. Sequencing input: naive CD8+ T cells from PBMCs. These receptors all stem from a man in his late teens or twenties in good health. Some clones in this sample may be carry-over from other donors' samples.

V usage is TRBV7-8 and J usage is TRBJ1-2; TRBD1 matches at 8 bases. The CDR3 spans 18 residues. J gave up 2 bases and V 3 bases, and 14 bases lay outside the gene matches. In germline, CDR1 is SGHVS, CDR2 FQNEAQ. Here the CDR3 reads CASSFAASDRGTNYGYTF. The DNA for the CDR3 is TGTGCCAGCAGCTTCGCCGCTTCTGACAGGGGAACCAACTATGGCTACACCTTC.

This clone was detected only once. CDR3 sequence (DNA): TGTGCCAGCAGCCACTTCCCGAGAGACCCTCAAGAGACCCAGTACTTC. Its protein product is CASSHFPRDPQETQYF. This chain uses TRBV11-2 with TRBJ2-5; unclear D gene. The CDR3 totals 16 residues. From germline, CDR1 is SGHAT and CDR2 FQNNGV. Trimming pared 5 bases from V and 2 bases from J, leaving 18 bases between.

This clone was counted a single time. V is TRBV6-5 and J is TRBJ2-2; D unresolved. The CDR3 consists of 15 residues. Trimming shortened V by 5 bases and J by 6 bases, and 16 bases separated the two germline ends. Germline V gene sequence: CDR1 MNHEY, CDR2 SVGAGI. This CDR3 reads CASSPLGVRAGELFF. The CDR3 bases are TGTGCCAGCAGTCCCCTCGGAGTCCGTGCCGGGGAGCTGTTTTTT.

V usage is TRBV27 and J usage is TRBJ2-5; D remains ambiguous. Germline V gene lookup returns CDR1 MNHEY and CDR2 SMNVEV (reference sequence). This CDR3 is 11 amino acids long. With 6 bases removed from V and 5 bases from J, the gap between germline ends came to 7 bases. The CDR3 here is CASRAHETQYF. The DNA of the CDR3 is TGTGCCAGCAGGGCACACGAGACCCAGTACTTC.

The rearrangement joins TRBV7-8 to TRBJ2-2; the match to TRBD2 covers 12 bases. This CDR3 contains 19 residues. Germline trimming cut 4 bases from V and 4 bases from J; bases unmatched to any gene: 13. Germline CDR1 and CDR2: SGHVS and FQNEAQ. This CDR3 reads CASSYPLAGGPVGTGELFF. The DNA for the CDR3 is TGTGCCAGCAGCTATCCGCTAGCGGGAGGGCCCGTTGGCACCGGGGAGCTGTTTTTT.

The rearrangement joins TRBV6-6 to TRBJ1-1; a weak D match, TRBD1 (6 bases). V was pared by 2 bases and J by 3 bases, with 10 bases between. The CDR3 has 14 amino acids. CDR1 and CDR2 (germline): MNHNY, SVGAGI (reference sequence). DNA of the CDR3: TGTGCCAGCAGTTACCGTTACAGGGACACTGAAGCTTTCTTT. The encoded protein is CASSYRYRDTEAFF.

CDR3 DNA sequence: TGCGCCAGCAGTGAGTCGACATCATACACAGATACGCAGTATTTT. Its protein is CASSESTSYTDTQYF. This rearrangement joins TRBV10-2 to TRBJ2-3; D is unclear. V lost 0 bases, J lost 2 bases, and 9 bases lay in between. Germline values: CDR1 WSHSY, CDR2 SAAADI. The CDR3 runs 15 residues.

V is TRBV4-1 and J is TRBJ2-5; D not resolved. Trimming shortened V by 0 bases and J by 1 base, and 15 bases separated the two germline ends. The CDR3 has 17 amino acids. From germline, CDR1 is MGHRA and CDR2 YSYEKL. CDR3 loop: CASSQDTRLGFQETQYF. The CDR3 coding sequence is TGCGCCAGCAGCCAAGATACACGGCTGGGTTTCCAAGAGACCCAGTACTTC.